The 18 T cell receptor beta chains in this list originate from one sample, sequenced in a study of CD8 T cells in Susac syndrome. RNA was extracted with the RNeasy kit, and a quantity of roughly 0.5 to 1 ug was reverse transcribed using random hexamers. TCRdb used MiXCR to reprocess the immunoSEQ multiplex PCR reads, holding one entry per CDR3 protein. The sample lists about 80,000 distinct CDR3 sequences; roughly 93% were seen once. The specimen was CD8+ T cells from PBMCs. Every receptor here comes from a human donor in good health.

This chain uses TRBV20-1 with TRBJ2-7; 9 bases agree with TRBD1. The CDR3 has 16 amino acids. Germline CDR1 and CDR2: DFQATT and SNEGSKA (reference sequence). With 0 bases clipped from V and 2 bases from J, the junction kept 8 bases outside the gene matches. In nucleotides, the CDR3 is TGCAGTGCTAGAGATTACGAGGGACAGGGTCCCTACGAGCAGTACTTC. This sequence encodes CSARDYEGQGPYEQYF.

The chain combines TRBV28 with TRBJ2-7, with D tentatively TRBD1 or TRBD2 (5 bases each). Germline-derived CDR1 and CDR2 are MDHEN and SYDVKM. CDR3 size: 16 residues. Trimming cost V 1 base and J 5 bases, with 18 bases left between them. The CDR3 DNA sequence: TGTGCCAGCAGTTTATCCCTCAGTGTAGGGGACCACGAGCAGTACGTC. Its translation is CASSLSLSVGDHEQYV.

CDR3 sequence (DNA): TGTGCCAGCAGCCAGGGTCGCGATGAGCAGTTCTTC. Its translation: CASSQGRDEQFF. V and J are TRBV7-3 and TRBJ2-1, with D tentatively TRBD1 (5 bases). The V gene lost 5 bases and the J gene lost 8 bases, with 10 bases spanning the gap. The germline CDR1 and CDR2 sequences are SGHTA and FQGTGA. The CDR3 runs to 12 residues.

The chain combines TRBV3-1 with TRBJ2-1; TRBD2 aligns across 7 bases. The CDR3 spans 14 residues. Trimming removed 6 bases from V and 5 bases from J; junction bases left unmatched: 7. Germline CDR1 and CDR2: LGHDT and YNNKEL (reference sequence). CDR3 loop: CASSWEGGNNEQFF. The CDR3 DNA reads TGTGCCAGCAGTTGGGAGGGCGGGAACAATGAGCAGTTCTTC.

The chain employs TRBV9 and TRBJ1-2, with D uncertain. CDR1 and CDR2 from the germline V gene are SGDLS and YYNGEE. The CDR3 extends over 11 amino acids. V was clipped by 3 bases and J by 6 bases, with 6 bases between them. CDR3 region: CASSARDGYTF. The CDR3 coding sequence is TGTGCCAGCAGCGCTCGGGATGGCTACACCTTC.

This clonotype came up once. This chain uses TRBV7-9 with TRBJ1-5; D unresolved. V lost 1 base and J lost 7, with 5 bases in between. Germline assignment: CDR1 SEHNR and CDR2 FQNEAQ (reference sequence). This CDR3 has 12 residues. CDR3 nucleotide sequence: TGTGCCAGCAGCTTAGGGTGGCAGCCCCAGCATTTT. Its protein is CASSLGWQPQHF.

J is TRBJ2-5 and V is TRBV7-8; 11 bases are shared with TRBD2. Germline CDR1 reads SGHVS; CDR2 reads FQNEAQ. The CDR3 length is 17 residues. V lost 5 bases to trimming and J lost 5 bases; unmatched junction nucleotides: 13. The CDR3 protein is CASSGSGGATIGETQYF. The CDR3 DNA follows: TGTGCCAGCAGCGGTAGCGGGGGGGCAACGATCGGGGAGACCCAGTACTTC.

This chain connects TRBV19 to TRBJ1-1; a possible D gene is TRBD1 (5 bases). V lost 3 bases and J 1 base, leaving 12 bases between the germline ends. The CDR3 totals 15 residues. Germline values: CDR1 LNHDA, CDR2 SQIVND (reference sequence). The DNA for the CDR3 is TGTGCCAGTAGTATGGGTAGGGGCGCGAACACTGAAGCTTTCTTT. This gives the protein CASSMGRGANTEAFF. The full variable domain, rest sourced from reference TRBV19 and TRBJ1-1, is DGGITQSPKYLFRKEGQNVTLSCEQNLNHDAMYWYRQDPGQGLRLIYYSQIVNDFQKGDIAEGYSVSREKKESFPLTVTSAQKNPTAFYLCASSMGRGANTEAFFGQGTRLTVV.

The V gene is TRBV12-3 or TRBV12-4, the J gene TRBJ2-5; D remains ambiguous. Trimming stripped 0 bases from V and 5 bases from J, with 7 bases between. The CDR3 sequence is 13 residues long. The CDR3 nucleotides read TGTGCCAGCAGTTTAGCGGAGTACGAGACCCAGTACTTC. Its protein is CASSLAEYETQYF.

This clonotype occurred once. This CDR3 reads CSVEDLRTGRNEQFF. In DNA, the CDR3 is TGCAGCGTTGAAGATCTTCGGACAGGGAGAAATGAGCAGTTCTTC. The chain has TRBV29-1 and TRBJ2-1; 8 bases match TRBD1. The CDR3 is made up of 15 amino acids. With V trimmed by 0 bases and J by 7 bases, 8 bases remained unmatched. Germline loops: CDR1 SQVTM, CDR2 ANQGSEA.

This chain connects TRBV6-4 to TRBJ2-1; D is unresolved. Germline lookup yields CDR1 MRHNA and CDR2 SNTAGT. This CDR3 has 13 amino acids. V was clipped by 2 bases and J by 5 bases, with 7 bases between them. Written as DNA, the CDR3 is TGTGCCAGCAGTGACGGCTTGAACAATGAGCAGTTCTTC. This codes for CASSDGLNNEQFF.

The CDR3, as DNA: TGTGCCAGCAGTTACACATACAATGAGCAGTTCTTC. This sequence encodes CASSYTYNEQFF. This rearrangement joins TRBV27 to TRBJ2-1; D unresolved. V was trimmed by 4 bases and J by 4 bases, leaving 5 bases between them. Germline assignment: CDR1 MNHEY and CDR2 SMNVEV (reference sequence). This CDR3 contains 12 residues.

This rearrangement joins TRBV11-2 to TRBJ2-7; no clear D gene. The CDR3 runs to 14 residues. Germline CDR1 SGHAT, CDR2 FQNNGV. V lost 5 bases and J lost 4, with 15 bases in between. The CDR3 loop reads CASSLVGITYEQYF. The CDR3 region has the DNA TGTGCCAGCAGCCTTGTGGGGATCACGTACGAGCAGTACTTC.

The gene calls are TRBV4-1 and TRBJ2-2; D gene uncertain. CDR3 length: 14 residues. CDR1 MGHRA and CDR2 YSYEKL come from the germline V gene. The ends were cut back, 4 bases at V and 1 base at J, with 7 bases in the middle. The CDR3 DNA reads TGCGCCAGCAGCCCTCGACAGAACACCGGGGAGCTGTTTTTT. Its protein product is CASSPRQNTGELFF.

The chain uses TRBV27 and TRBJ1-1; a weak D match, TRBD1 (5 bases). Per the germline V gene, CDR1 is MNHEY and CDR2 is SMNVEV (reference sequence). This CDR3 comprises 13 residues. Trimming took off 2 bases at V and 4 bases at J, with 8 bases between the two ends. The CDR3 region has the DNA TGTGCCAGCAGTTTAGGGGGAATCACTGAAGCTTTCTTT. Its protein is CASSLGGITEAFF.

This rearrangement joins TRBV19 to TRBJ1-5; D is ambiguous. Germline V gives CDR1 LNHDA, CDR2 SQIVND (reference sequence). The CDR3 is 14 amino acids. V was clipped by 5 bases and J by 2 bases, with 10 bases between them. The DNA for the CDR3 is TGTGCCAGTAGTTACGGGTACGGCAATCAGCCCCAGCATTTT. Its protein is CASSYGYGNQPQHF.

The chain couples TRBV9 to TRBJ1-2; the D is unclear. This CDR3 has 13 amino acids. Trimming pared 1 base from V and 3 bases from J, leaving 7 bases between. Looked up from germline, CDR1 is SGDLS and CDR2 is YYNGEE. The CDR3 loop reads CASSVREDYGYTF. The CDR3 nucleotides are TGTGCCAGCAGCGTAAGGGAGGACTATGGCTACACCTTC.

The CDR3 DNA is TGTGCCACCAACTACTCAGGCACTATAGCAGAGGTTAAAGAGACCCAGTACTTC. It codes for CATNYSGTIAEVKETQYF. The chain combines TRBV15 with TRBJ2-5, with D unresolved. Deletions cut 7 bases from V and 3 bases from J, with 27 bases between. Germline-derived CDR1 and CDR2 are LNHNV and YYDKDF (reference sequence). This CDR3 region has 18 residues.